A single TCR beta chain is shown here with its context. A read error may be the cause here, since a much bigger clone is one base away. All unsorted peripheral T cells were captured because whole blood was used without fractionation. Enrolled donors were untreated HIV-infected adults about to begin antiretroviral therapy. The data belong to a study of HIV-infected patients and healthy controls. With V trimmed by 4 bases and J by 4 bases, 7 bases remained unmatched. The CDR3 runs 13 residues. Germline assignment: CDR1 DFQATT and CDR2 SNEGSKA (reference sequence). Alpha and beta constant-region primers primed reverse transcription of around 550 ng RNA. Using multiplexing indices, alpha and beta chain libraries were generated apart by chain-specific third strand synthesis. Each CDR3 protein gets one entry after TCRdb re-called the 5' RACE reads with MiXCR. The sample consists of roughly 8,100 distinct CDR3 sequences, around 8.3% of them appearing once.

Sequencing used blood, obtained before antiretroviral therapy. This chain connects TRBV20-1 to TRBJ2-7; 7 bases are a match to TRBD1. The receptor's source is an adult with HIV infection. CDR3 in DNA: TGCAGTGCTAATAGCGAGGGGGCGTACGAGCAGTACTTC. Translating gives CSANSEGAYEQYF.